Presented here are 19 T cell receptor beta chains from one specimen sequenced in a study of human T cells and chemical hapten exposure. Time point denoted: pre-sensitization, week 0. Documented treatment: therapeutic diphenylcyclopropenone sensitization with weekly scalp DPC. TCRdb passed the RACE reads through MiXCR, listing each CDR3 protein once. This table holds 300,000 to 450,000 distinct CDR3 sequences, less than 6.5% found once. This material consisted of whole blood, taken in connection with sensitization to the hapten diphenylcyclopropenone (DPC). The receptors derive from a woman aged 50 to 60 with alopecia areata. Some clones in this sample may be carry-over from other donors' samples.

This clonotype was seen a few times. This chain uses TRBV4-2 with TRBJ1-1; D remains unclear. The CDR3 spans 16 residues. From germline, CDR1 is LGHNA and CDR2 YNFKEQ. With 0 bases removed from V and 2 bases from J, the gap between germline ends came to 13 bases. CDR3 amino acids: CASSQDRNTVNTEAFF. The CDR3 coding sequence is TGTGCCAGCAGCCAAGATAGGAATACAGTAAACACTGAAGCTTTCTTT.

This clonotype was picked up a small number of times. The rearrangement links TRBV2 to TRBJ2-1; a possible D gene is TRBD2 (6 bases). Looked up from germline, CDR1 is SNHLY and CDR2 is FYNNEI. The CDR3 length is 12 residues. Trimming pared 6 bases from V and 9 bases from J, leaving 12 bases between. CDR3 coding DNA: TGTGCCAGCAGAGACCGGGGAGGTGAGCAGTTCTTC. Protein sequence: CASRDRGGEQFF.

This clonotype was seen a handful of times. V is TRBV7-9 and J is TRBJ2-1; the match to TRBD2 covers 16 bases. The CDR3 is 18 residues long. J was trimmed by 2 bases and V by 5 bases; bases with no gene match: 6. The germline V gene encodes CDR1 SEHNR and CDR2 FQNEAQ (reference sequence). The CDR3 nucleotides are TGTGCCAGCAGCGGGCCGGGGACTAGCGGGAGGGCCTACAATGAGCAGTTCTTC. Translated, it gives CASSGPGTSGRAYNEQFF.

This clonotype was recorded many times. The chain combines TRBV19 with TRBJ2-7, with 7 nucleotides matching TRBD1. CDR1 LNHDA and CDR2 SQIVND come from the germline V gene (reference sequence). The CDR3 extends over 15 amino acids. The V gene end was trimmed by 8 bases and the J gene end by 1 base; junction bases not matched to a gene: 11. The chain's CDR3 is CASSSAGQVSYEQYF. The CDR3 bases are TGTGCCAGTTCCTCGGCCGGACAGGTTTCCTACGAGCAGTACTTC.

The sample holds a few counts of this clonotype. The V gene is TRBV6-1, the J gene TRBJ1-2; TRBD1 might be the D (6 bases). In germline, CDR1 is MNHNS, CDR2 SASEGT. The CDR3 has 15 residues. V was trimmed by 0 bases and J by 2 bases, leaving 10 bases between them. In nucleotides, the CDR3 is TGTGCCAGCAGTGAAGCGGGGGCCATAAACTATGGCTACACCTTC. Protein: CASSEAGAINYGYTF.

This clonotype was detected only a few times. This rearrangement joins TRBV2 to TRBJ2-1; the match to TRBD2 covers 8 bases. The ends lost 5 bases at V and 6 bases at J; junction bases unmatched: 3. Germline values: CDR1 SNHLY, CDR2 FYNNEI. The CDR3 is made up of 13 amino acids. The CDR3 sequence is CASSTGRVNEQFF. DNA for the CDR3: TGTGCCAGCAGTACCGGGAGGGTCAATGAGCAGTTCTTC.

V usage is TRBV11-3 and J usage is TRBJ2-1; D may correspond to TRBD1 or TRBD2 (5 bases each). Trimming pared 0 bases from V and 5 bases from J, leaving 26 bases between. The germline V gene has CDR1 SGHNT and CDR2 YENEEA. This CDR3 region has 20 residues. CDR3 coding DNA: TGTGCCAGCAGCTTAGAAGGTAGGACCTGGGACCGAGGATCTGACAATGAGCAGTTCTTC. Protein: CASSLEGRTWDRGSDNEQFF.

Concerning this clonotype itself: Since a much larger clone is just one base distant, this may be a read error. V usage is TRBV28 and J usage is TRBJ2-3; D not certain. Germline V gene sequence: CDR1 MDHEN, CDR2 SYDVKM. V was clipped by 8 bases and J by 3 bases, with 12 bases between them. The CDR3 sequence is 13 residues long. CDR3 amino acids: CASVKVGTDTQYF. The DNA of the CDR3 is TGTGCCAGCGTGAAGGTGGGGACAGATACGCAGTATTTT.

V usage is TRBV11-3 and J usage is TRBJ2-7; D might be TRBD1 or TRBD2, each matching 5 bases. From germline, CDR1 is SGHNT and CDR2 YENEEA. The CDR3 has 15 amino acids. Trimming removed 4 bases at V and 0 bases at J, with 13 bases between. The CDR3, as DNA: TGTGCCAGCAGCTCCCGGGACGGCCGCTCCTACGAGCAGTACTTC. Translation gives CASSSRDGRSYEQYF.

Ten or more counts support this clonotype. The J gene is TRBJ2-1, the V gene TRBV29-1; 9 nucleotides match TRBD2. Germline V gene lookup returns CDR1 SQVTM and CDR2 ANQGSEA. The CDR3 sequence is 13 residues long. V lost 6 bases and J lost 8; bases outside the gene matches: 8. The CDR3 sequence: CSVKGGRGYEQFF. The DNA for the CDR3 is TGCAGCGTGAAGGGCGGGAGGGGGTATGAGCAGTTCTTC.

Many counts were recorded for this clonotype. The chain carries TRBV12-3 or TRBV12-4 and TRBJ2-2; either TRBD1 or TRBD2 may supply D (5 bases each). This CDR3 comprises 17 residues. Trimming shortened V by 7 bases and J by 4 bases, and 22 bases separated the two germline ends. DNA for the CDR3: TGTGCCAGCACCCCGGGGAGTAGGGGCCGTGGCACCGGGGAGCTGTTTTTT. It specifies CASTPGSRGRGTGELFF.

This clonotype was seen only a few times. This chain joins TRBV20-1 and TRBJ2-2; no definite D call. The CDR3 runs to 15 residues. Germline assignment: CDR1 DFQATT and CDR2 SNEGSKA (reference sequence). Trimming cost V 3 bases and J 4 bases, with 15 bases left between them. CDR3 residues: CSASPGARVTGELFF. Written as DNA, the CDR3 is TGCAGTGCTAGCCCAGGAGCCCGTGTCACCGGGGAGCTGTTTTTT.

This clonotype has a count of ten or more. The V call is TRBV29-1, the J call TRBJ2-7; perhaps TRBD1 as D (6 bases). V dropped 4 bases and J dropped 5 bases, with 15 bases sitting between them. This CDR3 is built from 13 residues. The germline CDR1 and CDR2 sequences are SQVTM and ANQGSEA. The CDR3 bases are TGCAGCGTTGCTTCAATCCAGGGGAACGAGCAGTACTTC. It codes for CSVASIQGNEQYF.

This clonotype was detected ten times or more. The CDR3 bases are TGTGCCAGCAGTTTCCTCCTCGGCACCGGGGAGCTGTTTTTT. Residues: CASSFLLGTGELFF. The chain is built from TRBV12-3 or TRBV12-4 and TRBJ2-2, with no clear D. This CDR3 region has 14 residues. V was trimmed by 3 bases and J by 4 bases, leaving 9 bases between them.

The genes are TRBV12-3 or TRBV12-4 and TRBJ1-1; D uncertain. Trimming took 0 bases from V and 0 from J, leaving 8 bases between them. The CDR3 has 15 residues. DNA for the CDR3: TGTGCCAGCAGTTTAGCTCTCATCCTGAACACTGAAGCTTTCTTT. This sequence encodes CASSLALILNTEAFF.

This clonotype was counted ten times or more. The chain is built from TRBV7-8 and TRBJ2-7, with D maybe TRBD2 (5 bases). CDR3 length: 13 residues. Trimming cost V 7 bases and J 5 bases, with 15 bases left between them. Germline V CDR1 and CDR2: SGHVS, FQNEAQ. The CDR3 loop is CASTDWLRDEQYF. CDR3 sequence (DNA): TGTGCCAGCACAGACTGGTTGCGGGACGAGCAGTACTTC.

This clonotype was seen at least ten times. The chain carries TRBV12-3 or TRBV12-4 and TRBJ2-3; possible D gene TRBD1, 5 bases. CDR3 length equals 12 residues. V lost 4 bases, J lost 7 bases, and 9 bases lay in between. CDR3 protein: CASSSRVHTQYF. For the CDR3, the DNA is TGTGCCAGCAGTTCCAGGGTGCATACGCAGTATTTT.

The J gene is TRBJ2-2, the V gene TRBV6-5; D gene uncertain. Germline V gene sequence: CDR1 MNHEY, CDR2 SVGAGI. V lost 8 bases, J lost 6 bases, and 16 bases lay in between. The CDR3 extends over 14 amino acids. CDR3 in DNA: TGTGCCAGCGTGGGCGCGCAAACCGCCGGGGAGCTGTTTTTT. Translating gives CASVGAQTAGELFF.

This clonotype was seen at least ten times. V gene TRBV6-5 combines with J gene TRBJ1-1; D remains ambiguous. Germline assignment: CDR1 MNHEY and CDR2 SVGAGI. V was trimmed by 6 bases and J by 0 bases, leaving 11 bases between them. There are 14 residues in the CDR3. The CDR3 here is CASRTQSLNTEAFF. CDR3 coding DNA: TGTGCCAGCAGAACTCAGTCGCTGAACACTGAAGCTTTCTTT.